The 27 T cell receptor beta chains below all came from one sample that was sequenced in a study of beta chain features in type 1 diabetes. The investigators reverse transcribed all of the isolated RNA, so they sequenced expressed TCRB transcripts. TCRdb's table, derived via immunoSEQ multiplex PCR, lists solely in-frame clones and lacks some. The data contain 250,000 or so clones, 68% of them singletons. The sample taken for sequencing was naive CD4+ T cells from blood. The receptors derive from a man aged 25-45 years in good health.

The chain recombines TRBV9 with TRBJ2-3; the D is unclear. Germline V gene data show CDR1 as SGDLS and CDR2 as YYNGEE. The CDR3 sequence is 14 residues long. Trimming took 4 bases from V and 8 from J, leaving 17 bases between them. CDR3 in amino acids: CASSPSPQKLTQYF. Here the CDR3 DNA reads TGTGCCAGCAGCCCCTCTCCCCAGAAGCTTACGCAGTATTTT.

Comments on this clone: Germline is not matched at one junction end, which may reflect a read error. This chain uses TRBV7-2 with TRBJ2-1, with TRBD2 matching over 7 bases. This CDR3 has 12 amino acids. The germline V gene encodes CDR1 SGHTA and CDR2 FQGNSA. The CDR3 is CASSFGSGPPLF. The CDR3 DNA sequence: TGTGCCAGCAGCTTCGGTAGCGGGCCCCCACTCTTC.

CDR3 nucleotide sequence: TGCAGCGTTGAGAGTTTGAACACTGAAGCTTTCTTT. The encoded protein is CSVESLNTEAFF. This chain joins TRBV29-1 and TRBJ1-1, with no clear D. The CDR3 contains 12 residues. Deletions cut 3 bases from V and 0 bases from J, with 5 bases between. The germline V gene encodes CDR1 SQVTM and CDR2 ANQGSEA. The whole variable domain, filled in from reference TRBV29-1 and TRBJ1-1, reads SAVISQKPSRDICQRGTSLTIQCQVDSQVTMMFWYRQQPGQSLTLIATANQGSEATYESGFVIDKFPISRPNLTFSTLTVSNMSPEDSSIYLCSVESLNTEAFFGQGTRLTVV.

The chain recombines TRBV21-1 with TRBJ2-3; the listed D gene, TRBD2, was not tested against the DNA. TRBV21-1 is tagged as a pseudogene. This CDR3 region has 16 residues. The CDR3: CASSTAEAGGVRAQYF. Here the CDR3 DNA reads TGTGCCAGCAGCACCGCTGAAGCGGGAGGAGTACGTGCGCAGTATTTT.

The chain employs TRBV30 and TRBJ2-7; D may match TRBD1 or TRBD2 (5 bases each). Germline V gene lookup returns CDR1 GTSNPN and CDR2 SVGIG (reference sequence). This CDR3 region has 12 residues. V was pared by 2 bases and J by 4 bases, with 9 bases between. In DNA form, the CDR3 reads TGTGCCTGGAGTACGGGGCGTTACGAGCAGTACTTC. Translation gives CAWSTGRYEQYF.

J is TRBJ2-7 and V is TRBV9; TRBD1 might be the D (5 bases). Germline V gene sequence: CDR1 SGDLS, CDR2 YYNGEE. CDR3 length: 14 amino acids. V was clipped by 4 bases and J by 2 bases, with 13 bases between them. CDR3 nucleotides: TGTGCCAGCAGCCCCCAGGGAAGTACCTACGAGCAGTACTTC. Translating it yields CASSPQGSTYEQYF.

The V call is TRBV7-2, the J call TRBJ2-7; TRBD2 matches at 9 bases. Germline V CDR1 and CDR2: SGHTA, FQGNSA. J was trimmed by 5 bases and V by 5 bases; bases with no gene match: 10. This CDR3 has 15 amino acids. CDR3 sequence: CASSHDGTSRDEQYF. DNA of the CDR3: TGTGCCAGCAGCCACGATGGGACTAGCCGGGACGAGCAGTACTTC.

This rearrangement joins TRBV10-3 to TRBJ2-5, with 7 nucleotides matching TRBD2. The V and J ends lost 10 bases and 5 bases, in that order; junction bases with no gene match: 10. The V gene's germline CDR1 is ENHRY and CDR2 SYGVKD. The CDR3 has 13 residues. The CDR3 loop is CATGLGGRETQYF. The CDR3 DNA follows: TGTGCCACCGGACTAGGCGGTCGGGAGACCCAGTACTTC.

The rearrangement joins TRBV25-1 to TRBJ2-7; 7 bases align to TRBD2. J gave up 2 bases and V 4 bases, and 11 bases lay outside the gene matches. This CDR3 is 16 amino acids long. CDR1 MGHDK and CDR2 SYGVNS come from the germline V gene. The CDR3 coding sequence is TGTGCCAGCAGTGCCCCATCGATACGGGGGGCCTACGAGCAGTACTTC. It translates to CASSAPSIRGAYEQYF.

V is TRBV9 and J is TRBJ2-2; TRBD2 matches at 8 bases. CDR3 length equals 15 residues. In germline, CDR1 is SGDLS, CDR2 YYNGEE. The V segment lost 1 base and the J segment 4 bases; nucleotides outside the gene matches: 3. The CDR3 loop reads CASSVNAGGTGELFF. The CDR3 nucleotides read TGTGCCAGCAGCGTAAACGCGGGAGGCACCGGGGAGCTGTTTTTT.

The chain uses TRBV30 and TRBJ2-3; 11 bases match TRBD2. This CDR3 is built from 14 residues. The germline gives CDR1 GTSNPN, CDR2 SVGIG (reference sequence). J gave up 3 bases and V 5 bases, and 4 bases lay outside the gene matches. The CDR3 region is CAWVSGRGTDTQYF. The CDR3 nucleotides read TGTGCCTGGGTTAGCGGGAGGGGTACAGATACGCAGTATTTT.

The rearrangement uses TRBV7-8 and TRBJ2-1, with 11 bases fitting TRBD2. Trimming at V came to 5 bases and at J to 4 bases, leaving 4 bases not matched to a gene. Germline V gene sequence: CDR1 SGHVS, CDR2 FQNEAQ. The CDR3 has 15 residues. The CDR3 spells CASSAGLAGYNEQFF. DNA of the CDR3: TGTGCCAGCAGCGCAGGACTAGCGGGTTACAATGAGCAGTTCTTC.

The J gene is TRBJ2-1, the V gene TRBV25-1; D gene ambiguous. The V end lost 4 bases, the J end lost 5 bases, and 6 bases lay between the germline ends. The CDR3 contains 12 residues. The germline CDR1 and CDR2 sequences are MGHDK and SYGVNS. The CDR3 loop reads CASSVLDNEQFF. The CDR3 DNA is TGTGCCAGCAGTGTATTGGACAATGAGCAGTTCTTC.

The V gene is TRBV30, the J gene TRBJ2-1; 7 bases map to TRBD2. This CDR3 comprises 16 residues. Trimming cost V 1 base and J 0 bases; bases outside gene matches: 6. Per the germline V gene, CDR1 is GTSNPN and CDR2 is SVGIG (reference sequence). The CDR3 coding sequence is TGTGCCTGGAGTGCCCTAGCGGTGAGCTCCTACAATGAGCAGTTCTTC. Translating it yields CAWSALAVSSYNEQFF.

This chain connects TRBV29-1 to TRBJ2-5; TRBD2 matches at 9 bases. This CDR3 has 14 amino acids. The junction had 8 bases not matched to a gene; V was cut back by 4 bases and J by 5 bases. Germline lookup yields CDR1 SQVTM and CDR2 ANQGSEA. In DNA, the CDR3 is TGCAGCGTTGGTGGCGGGAGGGCCGTTGAGACCCAGTACTTC. It codes for CSVGGGRAVETQYF.

This clone was seen only a few times. The sample carries other DNA sequences with the same CDR3. The genes are TRBV29-1 and TRBJ2-7, with TRBD1 matching 7 bases. CDR3 length: 12 amino acids. V dropped 1 base and J dropped 3; count of bases not matched to a gene: 0. CDR1 SQVTM and CDR2 ANQGSEA come from the germline V gene. The CDR3 nucleotides are TGCAGCGTTGAAGGACAGGGCTACGAGCAGTACTTC. Protein product: CSVEGQGYEQYF.

V and J are TRBV7-2 and TRBJ2-1; 12 positions agree with TRBD2. There are 16 residues in the CDR3. With V trimmed by 5 bases and J by 6 bases, 8 bases remained unmatched. Looked up from germline, CDR1 is SGHTA and CDR2 is FQGNSA. The CDR3 sequence is CASSPLAGGPFNEQFF. The DNA for the CDR3 is TGTGCCAGCAGCCCCCTAGCGGGAGGGCCGTTCAATGAGCAGTTCTTC. The full variable domain, rest sourced from reference TRBV7-2 and TRBJ2-1, is GAGVSQSPSNKVTEKGKDVELRCDPISGHTALYWYRQSLGQGLEFLIYFQGNSAPDKSGLPSDRFSAERTGGSVSTLTIQRTQQEDSAVYLCASSPLAGGPFNEQFFGPGTRLTVL.

V is TRBV5-1 and J is TRBJ2-5; 9 positions agree with TRBD2. The J call is in doubt because the DNA end fits TRBJ2-7 better. This CDR3 is 14 amino acids long. Per germline, CDR1 SGHRS and CDR2 YFSETQ. The CDR3 DNA reads TGCGCCAGCAGCTTGACTAGCGGGTCCTACGAGCAGTACTTC. This codes for CASSLTSGSYEQYF.

The rearrangement joins TRBV2 to TRBJ2-5, with 9 bases aligning to TRBD1. CDR3 length equals 15 residues. Looked up from germline, CDR1 is SNHLY and CDR2 is FYNNEI. The V gene end was trimmed by 5 bases and the J gene end by 5 bases; junction bases not matched to a gene: 9. The CDR3 DNA follows: TGTGCCAGCAGTCCCGGGACAGGGCCCACGGAGACCCAGTACTTC. Translation: CASSPGTGPTETQYF.

The genes are TRBV25-1 and TRBJ1-5; 7 nucleotides align to TRBD1. The CDR3 length is 14 residues. The J segment lost 3 bases and the V segment lost 8 bases, leaving 7 bases of the junction unmatched. Looked up from germline, CDR1 is MGHDK and CDR2 is SYGVNS. CDR3 in amino acids: CASGETGLNQPQHF. CDR3 DNA: TGTGCCAGCGGCGAGACAGGGCTCAATCAGCCCCAGCATTTT.

This chain uses TRBV30 with TRBJ2-5; tentatively, D is TRBD1 (6 bases). Deletions cut 6 bases from V and 4 bases from J, with 15 bases between. The CDR3 spans 13 residues. Germline V gene sequence: CDR1 GTSNPN, CDR2 SVGIG (reference sequence). Here the CDR3 reads CACQRGYGETQYF. Written as DNA, the CDR3 is TGTGCCTGCCAGAGGGGGTATGGAGAGACCCAGTACTTC.

In its sample, this clone was seen a few times. The rearrangement uses TRBV9 and TRBJ1-1, with D perhaps TRBD1 (5 bases). CDR1 and CDR2 (germline): SGDLS, YYNGEE. The CDR3 runs to 14 residues. Deletions cut 2 bases from V and 2 bases from J, with 10 bases between. CDR3 coding DNA: TGTGCCAGCAGCGTGGGACTGGGAAACACTGAAGCTTTCTTT. It translates to CASSVGLGNTEAFF. The whole variable domain, remainder taken from reference TRBV9 and TRBJ1-1, is DSGVTQTPKHLITATGQRVTLRCSPRSGDLSVYWYQQSLDQGLQFLIQYYNGEERAKGNILERFSAQQFPDLHSELNLSSLELGDSALYFCASSVGLGNTEAFFGQGTRLTVV.

The chain is built from TRBV25-1 and TRBJ2-4, with D unclear. CDR1 MGHDK and CDR2 SYGVNS come from the germline V gene. The ends were cut back, 3 bases at V and 0 bases at J, with 9 bases in the middle. The CDR3 covers 15 residues. This CDR3 reads CASSESYLAKNIQYF. CDR3 sequence (DNA): TGTGCCAGCAGTGAGTCTTACCTAGCCAAAAACATTCAGTACTTC. The entire variable domain, with the rest obtained from reference TRBV25-1 and TRBJ2-4, is as follows: EADIYQTPRYLVIGTGKKITLECSQTMGHDKMYWYQQDPGMELHLIHYSYGVNSTEKGDLSSESTVSRIRTEHFPLTLESARPSHTSQYLCASSESYLAKNIQYFGAGTRLSVL.

The chain recombines TRBV6-5 with TRBJ2-7; D is uncertain. CDR3 length: 14 amino acids. Germline CDR1 and CDR2: MNHEY and SVGAGI. V was pared by 0 bases and J by 2 bases, with 8 bases between. CDR3 region: CASSYSRQTYEQYF. DNA for the CDR3: TGTGCCAGCAGTTACTCGAGGCAGACCTACGAGCAGTACTTC.

The chain couples TRBV9 to TRBJ2-5; TRBD1 might be the D (5 bases). Germline CDR1 SGDLS, CDR2 YYNGEE. The V gene lost 3 bases and the J gene lost 2 bases, with 11 bases spanning the gap. This CDR3 contains 14 residues. CDR3 DNA sequence: TGTGCCAGCAGCGCAGGGATTTGGCAAGAGACCCAGTACTTC. This sequence encodes CASSAGIWQETQYF.

This clone has more than one count but fewer than ten. The chain is built from TRBV30 and TRBJ2-5, with D perhaps matching TRBD1 (5 bases). Trimming took off 3 bases at V and 5 bases at J, with 10 bases between the two ends. This CDR3 has 12 amino acids. Germline V gene data show CDR1 as GTSNPN and CDR2 as SVGIG (reference sequence). This CDR3 reads CAWRHRGETQYF. CDR3 nucleotide sequence: TGTGCCTGGAGACATAGGGGTGAGACCCAGTACTTC.

This clone was recorded a few times. The chain recombines TRBV9 with TRBJ2-7; D ambiguous. Trimming took 0 bases from V and 5 from J, leaving 15 bases between them. Germline V gene data show CDR1 as SGDLS and CDR2 as YYNGEE. The CDR3 has 15 residues. DNA of the CDR3: TGTGCCAGCAGCGTAGGATCCCTCAGTCGCAACGAGCAGTACTTC. Protein sequence: CASSVGSLSRNEQYF.